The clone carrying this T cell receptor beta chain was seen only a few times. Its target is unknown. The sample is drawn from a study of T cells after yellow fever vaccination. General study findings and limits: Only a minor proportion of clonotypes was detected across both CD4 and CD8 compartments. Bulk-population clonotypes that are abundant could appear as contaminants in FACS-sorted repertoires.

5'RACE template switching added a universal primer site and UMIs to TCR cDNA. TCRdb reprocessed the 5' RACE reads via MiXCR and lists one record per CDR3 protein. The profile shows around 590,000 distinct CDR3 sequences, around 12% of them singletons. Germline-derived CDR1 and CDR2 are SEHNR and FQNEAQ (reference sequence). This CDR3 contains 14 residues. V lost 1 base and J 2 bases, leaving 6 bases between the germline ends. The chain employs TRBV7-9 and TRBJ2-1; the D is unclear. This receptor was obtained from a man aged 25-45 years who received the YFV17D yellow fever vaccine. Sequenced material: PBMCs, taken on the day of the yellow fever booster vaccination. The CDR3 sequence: CASSLDPPYNEQFF. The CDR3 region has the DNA TGTGCCAGCAGCTTAGACCCCCCCTACAATGAGCAGTTCTTC. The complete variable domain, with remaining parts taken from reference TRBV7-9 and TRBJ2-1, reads DTGVSQNPRHKITKRGQNVTFRCDPISEHNRLYWYRQTLGQGPEFLTYFQNEAQLEKSRLLSDRFSAERPKGSFSTLEIQRTEQGDSAMYLCASSLDPPYNEQFFGPGTRLTVL.